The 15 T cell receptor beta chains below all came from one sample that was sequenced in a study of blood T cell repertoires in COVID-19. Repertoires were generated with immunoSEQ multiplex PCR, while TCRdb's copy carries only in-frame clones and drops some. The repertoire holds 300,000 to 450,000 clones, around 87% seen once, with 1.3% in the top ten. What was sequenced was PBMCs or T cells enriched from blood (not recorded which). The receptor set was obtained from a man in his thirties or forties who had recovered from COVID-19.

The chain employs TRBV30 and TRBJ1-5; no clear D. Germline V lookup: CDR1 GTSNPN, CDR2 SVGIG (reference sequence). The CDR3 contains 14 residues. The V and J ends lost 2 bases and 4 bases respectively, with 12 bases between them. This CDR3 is CAWSPLRANQPQHF. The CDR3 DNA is TGTGCCTGGAGTCCTCTGAGGGCGAATCAGCCCCAGCATTTT.

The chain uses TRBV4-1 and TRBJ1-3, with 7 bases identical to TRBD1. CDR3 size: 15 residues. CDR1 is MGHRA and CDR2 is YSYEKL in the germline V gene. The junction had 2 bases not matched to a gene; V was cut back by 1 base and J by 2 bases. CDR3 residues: CASSQAGGPGNTIYF. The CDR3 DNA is TGCGCCAGCAGCCAAGCAGGGGGGCCTGGAAACACCATATATTTT.

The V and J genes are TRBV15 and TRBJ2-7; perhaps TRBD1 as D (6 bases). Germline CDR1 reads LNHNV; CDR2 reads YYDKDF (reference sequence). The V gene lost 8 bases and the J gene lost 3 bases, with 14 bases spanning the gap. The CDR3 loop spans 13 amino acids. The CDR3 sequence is CATSTGINYEQYF. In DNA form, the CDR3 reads TGTGCCACCTCAACAGGGATCAACTACGAGCAGTACTTC.

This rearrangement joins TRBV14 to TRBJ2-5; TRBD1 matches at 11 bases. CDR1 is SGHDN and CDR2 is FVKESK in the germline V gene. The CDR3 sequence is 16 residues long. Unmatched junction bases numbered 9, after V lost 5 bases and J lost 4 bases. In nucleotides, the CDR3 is TGTGCCAGCAGCACACTCACCGGGACAGGGGGAGAGACCCAGTACTTC. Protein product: CASSTLTGTGGETQYF.

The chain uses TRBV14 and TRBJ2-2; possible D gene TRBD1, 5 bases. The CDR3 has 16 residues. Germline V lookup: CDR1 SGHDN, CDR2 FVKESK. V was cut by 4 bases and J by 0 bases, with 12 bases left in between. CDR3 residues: CASSLDLGANTGELFF. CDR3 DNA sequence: TGTGCCAGCAGCCTAGACCTAGGGGCGAACACCGGGGAGCTGTTTTTT.

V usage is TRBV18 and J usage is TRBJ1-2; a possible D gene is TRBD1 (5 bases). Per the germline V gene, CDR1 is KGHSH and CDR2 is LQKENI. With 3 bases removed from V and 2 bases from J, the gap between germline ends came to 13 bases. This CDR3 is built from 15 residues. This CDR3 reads CASSPSPTVNYGYTF. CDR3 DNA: TGTGCCAGCTCACCGTCCCCGACAGTCAACTATGGCTACACCTTC.

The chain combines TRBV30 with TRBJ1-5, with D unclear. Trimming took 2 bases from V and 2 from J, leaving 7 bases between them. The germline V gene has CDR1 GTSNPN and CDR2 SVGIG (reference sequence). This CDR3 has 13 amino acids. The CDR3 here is CAWSMRGNQPQHF. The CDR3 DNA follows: TGTGCCTGGAGTATGCGAGGCAATCAGCCCCAGCATTTT. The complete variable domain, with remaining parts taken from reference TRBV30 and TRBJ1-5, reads SQTIHQWPATLVQPVGSPLSLECTVEGTSNPNLYWYRQAAGRGLQLLFYSVGIGQISSEVPQNLSASRPQDRQFILSSKKLLLSDSGFYLCAWSMRGNQPQHFGDGTRLSIL.

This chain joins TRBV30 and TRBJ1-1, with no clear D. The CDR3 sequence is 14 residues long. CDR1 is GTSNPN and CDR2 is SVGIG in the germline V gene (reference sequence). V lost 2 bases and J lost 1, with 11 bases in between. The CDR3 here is CAWSFPDKNTEAFF. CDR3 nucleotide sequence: TGTGCCTGGAGTTTTCCCGACAAGAACACTGAAGCTTTCTTT.

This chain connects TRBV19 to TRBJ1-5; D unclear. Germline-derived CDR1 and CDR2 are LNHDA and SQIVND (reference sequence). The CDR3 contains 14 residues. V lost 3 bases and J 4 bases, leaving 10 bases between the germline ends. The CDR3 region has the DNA TGTGCCAGTAGTATCAACAGAAATAATCAGCCCCAGCATTTT. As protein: CASSINRNNQPQHF.

Here the CDR3 reads CASKREPENSPLHF. The DNA of the CDR3 is TGTGCCAGCAAGAGGGAGCCGGAGAATTCACCCCTCCACTTT. The chain uses TRBV6-5 and TRBJ1-6; D is unresolved. This CDR3 has 14 residues. V was pared by 7 bases and J by 7 bases, with 14 bases between. The germline CDR1 and CDR2 sequences are MNHEY and SVGAGI.

The CDR3 protein is CASSVAPLTGDGYTF. In DNA, the CDR3 is TGTGCCAGCAGCGTAGCACCATTGACAGGGGATGGCTACACCTTC. V usage is TRBV9 and J usage is TRBJ1-2; 8 positions agree with TRBD1. The CDR3 contains 15 residues. Per the germline V gene, CDR1 is SGDLS and CDR2 is YYNGEE. The trim removed 0 bases at V and 6 bases at J, leaving 7 bases unmatched.

This chain's CDR3 is CATRLGGYEQYF. CDR3 sequence (DNA): TGTGCCACCCGGTTAGGAGGCTACGAGCAGTACTTC. The gene calls are TRBV10-3 and TRBJ2-7, with D tentatively TRBD2 (5 bases). CDR1 is ENHRY, CDR2 SYGVKD, per germline. The CDR3 extends over 12 amino acids. Trimming cost V 10 bases and J 3 bases, with 13 bases left between them.

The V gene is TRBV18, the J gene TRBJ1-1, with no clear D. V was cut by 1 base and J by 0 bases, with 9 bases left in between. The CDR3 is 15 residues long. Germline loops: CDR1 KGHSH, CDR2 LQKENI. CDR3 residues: CASSPRAVLNTEAFF. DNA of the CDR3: TGTGCCAGCTCACCACGTGCGGTGCTGAACACTGAAGCTTTCTTT. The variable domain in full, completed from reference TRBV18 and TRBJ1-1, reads NAGVMQNPRHLVRRRGQEARLRCSPMKGHSHVYWYRQLPEEGLKFMVYLQKENIIDESGMPKERFSAEFPKEGPSILRIQQVVRGDSAAYFCASSPRAVLNTEAFFGQGTRLTVV.

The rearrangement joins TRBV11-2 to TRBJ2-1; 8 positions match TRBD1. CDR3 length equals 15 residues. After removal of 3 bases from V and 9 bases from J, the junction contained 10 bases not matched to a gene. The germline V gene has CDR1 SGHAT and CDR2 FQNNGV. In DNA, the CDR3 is TGTGCCAGCAGCTTGACCGGACAGGGAATTGGTGAGCAGTTCTTC. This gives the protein CASSLTGQGIGEQFF.

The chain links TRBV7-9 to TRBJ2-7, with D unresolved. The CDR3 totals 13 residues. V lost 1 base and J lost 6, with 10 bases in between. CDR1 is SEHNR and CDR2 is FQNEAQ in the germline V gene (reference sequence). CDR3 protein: CASSLEHETEQYF. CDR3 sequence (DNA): TGTGCCAGCAGCTTAGAACACGAAACCGAGCAGTACTTC.